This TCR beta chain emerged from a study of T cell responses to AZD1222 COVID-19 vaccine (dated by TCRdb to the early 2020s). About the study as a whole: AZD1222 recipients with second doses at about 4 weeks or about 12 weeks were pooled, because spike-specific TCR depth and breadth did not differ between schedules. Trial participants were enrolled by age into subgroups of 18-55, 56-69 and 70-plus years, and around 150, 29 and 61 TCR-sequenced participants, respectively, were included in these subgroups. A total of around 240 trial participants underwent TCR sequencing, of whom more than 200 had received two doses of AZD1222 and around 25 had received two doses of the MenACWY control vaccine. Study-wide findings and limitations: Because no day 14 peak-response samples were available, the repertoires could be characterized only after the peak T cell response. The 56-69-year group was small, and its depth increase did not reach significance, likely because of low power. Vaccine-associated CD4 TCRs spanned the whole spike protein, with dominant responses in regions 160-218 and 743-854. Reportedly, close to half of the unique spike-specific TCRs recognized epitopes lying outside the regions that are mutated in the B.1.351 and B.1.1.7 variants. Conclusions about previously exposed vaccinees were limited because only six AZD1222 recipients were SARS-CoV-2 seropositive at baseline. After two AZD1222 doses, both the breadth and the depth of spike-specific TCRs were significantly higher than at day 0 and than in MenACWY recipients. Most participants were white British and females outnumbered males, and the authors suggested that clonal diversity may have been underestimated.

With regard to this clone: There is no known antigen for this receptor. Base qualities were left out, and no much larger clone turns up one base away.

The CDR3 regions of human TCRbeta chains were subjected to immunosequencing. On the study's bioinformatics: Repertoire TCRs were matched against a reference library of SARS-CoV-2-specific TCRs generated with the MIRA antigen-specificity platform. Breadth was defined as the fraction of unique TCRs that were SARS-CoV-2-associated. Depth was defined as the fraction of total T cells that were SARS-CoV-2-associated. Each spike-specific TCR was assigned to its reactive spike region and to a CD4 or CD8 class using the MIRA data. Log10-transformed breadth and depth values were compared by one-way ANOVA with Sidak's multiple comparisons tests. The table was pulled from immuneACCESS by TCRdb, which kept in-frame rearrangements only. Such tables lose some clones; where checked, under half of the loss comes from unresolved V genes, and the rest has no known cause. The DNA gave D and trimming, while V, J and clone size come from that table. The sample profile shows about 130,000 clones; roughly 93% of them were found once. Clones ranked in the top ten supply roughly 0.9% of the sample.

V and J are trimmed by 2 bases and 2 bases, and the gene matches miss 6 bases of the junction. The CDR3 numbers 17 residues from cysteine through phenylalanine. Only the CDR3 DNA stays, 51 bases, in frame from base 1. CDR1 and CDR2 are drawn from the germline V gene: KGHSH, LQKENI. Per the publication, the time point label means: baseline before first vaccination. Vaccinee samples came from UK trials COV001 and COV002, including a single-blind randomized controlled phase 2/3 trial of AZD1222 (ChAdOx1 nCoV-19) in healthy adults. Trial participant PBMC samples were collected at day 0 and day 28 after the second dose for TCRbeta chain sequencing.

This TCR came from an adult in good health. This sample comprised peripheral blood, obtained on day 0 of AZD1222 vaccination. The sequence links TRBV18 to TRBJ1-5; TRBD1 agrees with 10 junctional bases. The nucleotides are TGTGCCAGCTCACCAAGACAGGGGGCGCCGGGCAATCAGCCCCAGCATTTT. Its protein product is CASSPRQGAPGNQPQHF.